Presented here are 10 T cell receptor beta chains from one specimen sequenced in a study of T-cell reconstitution after alpha-beta-depleted transplantation in children. A TCRbeta library incorporating unique molecular identifiers was prepared. MiXCR, run by TCRdb on the PCR reads, gives a single entry per CDR3 protein. The data contain hundreds of thousands of distinct CDR3 sequences, approximately 11% of them singletons. The starting material was PBMCs, obtained before TCRalphabeta/CD19-depleted stem cell transplant. Source of these receptors: a child under two years old with acute myeloid leukemia, due to receive a stem cell transplant.

This clonotype was seen repeatedly, ten times or more. The chain links TRBV20-1 to TRBJ2-1, with TRBD1 identical over 10 bases. CDR1 is DFQATT, CDR2 SNEGSKA, per germline (reference sequence). This CDR3 contains 15 residues. Unmatched junction bases numbered 8, after V lost 1 base and J lost 8 bases. The CDR3 is CSARALVDRGHEQFF. CDR3 coding DNA: TGCAGTGCTAGAGCCTTAGTCGACAGGGGGCATGAGCAGTTCTTC.

This clonotype was seen at least ten times. The chain is built from TRBV20-1 and TRBJ1-1; D not resolved. CDR3 length equals 14 residues. V shed 0 bases and J shed 1 base, with 9 bases lying between them. Germline CDR1 and CDR2: DFQATT and SNEGSKA (reference sequence). This CDR3 reads CSAREASPNTEAFF. The CDR3 nucleotides are TGCAGTGCTAGAGAAGCGTCCCCGAACACTGAAGCTTTCTTT.

This clonotype was seen at least ten times. The chain employs TRBV7-8 and TRBJ1-1; weak D call: TRBD1 (5 bases). Germline CDR1 is SGHVS and CDR2 is FQNEAQ. This CDR3 spans 14 amino acids. The V and J ends lost 6 bases and 0 bases respectively, with 11 bases between them. As DNA, the CDR3 is TGTGCCAGCAGATCAGGGCCGATGAACACTGAAGCTTTCTTT. It yields the protein CASRSGPMNTEAFF.

This clonotype was recorded at least ten times. The chain combines TRBV4-3 with TRBJ1-5; D is uncertain. V was clipped by 0 bases and J by 0 bases, with 12 bases between them. The CDR3 has 17 amino acids. CDR1 LGHNA and CDR2 YSLEER come from the germline V gene. The CDR3 spells CASSQDHGSDSNQPQHF. DNA for the CDR3: TGCGCCAGCAGCCAAGATCACGGGTCCGATAGCAATCAGCCCCAGCATTTT.

The chain has TRBV5-1 and TRBJ1-2; D not certain. Trimming shortened V by 0 bases and J by 5 bases, and 14 bases separated the two germline ends. The CDR3 runs 15 residues. CDR1 and CDR2 from the germline V gene are SGHRS and YFSETQ. The chain's CDR3 is CASSLDQPTRYGYTF. CDR3 nucleotides: TGCGCCAGCAGCTTGGATCAGCCTACTCGTTATGGCTACACCTTC.

This clonotype was counted at least ten times. The chain has TRBV5-1 and TRBJ2-1, with D unclear. Trimming removed 0 bases from V and 8 bases from J, with 9 bases in between. The CDR3 totals 13 residues. The germline CDR1 and CDR2 sequences are SGHRS and YFSETQ. This chain's CDR3 is CASSLGVVYEQFF. The DNA for the CDR3 is TGCGCCAGCAGCTTGGGAGTCGTTTATGAGCAGTTCTTC. The full variable domain, with the rest looked up from reference TRBV5-1 and TRBJ2-1, is KAGVTQTPRYLIKTRGQQVTLSCSPISGHRSVSWYQQTPGQGLQFLFEYFSETQRNKGNFPGRFSGRQFSNSRSEMNVSTLELGDSALYLCASSLGVVYEQFFGPGTRLTVL.

This clonotype has more than one count but fewer than ten. In nucleotides, the CDR3 is TGTGCCAGTAGTATAAGACAGGCGCTCGTTCAGCCCCAGCATTTT. It yields the protein CASSIRQALVQPQHF. The chain carries TRBV19 and TRBJ1-5, with D possibly being TRBD1 (6 bases). The CDR3 is 15 residues long. Germline CDR1 reads LNHDA; CDR2 reads SQIVND (reference sequence). The V gene lost 2 bases and the J gene lost 6 bases, with 14 bases spanning the gap.

Notes on this clonotype: A much larger clone lies one base from this, so it may be a read error. The chain joins TRBV2 to TRBJ1-5; D not certain. This CDR3 is 14 amino acids long. CDR1 SNHLY and CDR2 FYNNEI come from the germline V gene. CDR3 DNA sequence: TGTGCCAGCAGCCAAAGTTCCAGGAATCAGCCCCAGCCTTTT. Its translation is CASSQSSRNQPQPF.

This clonotype occurred many times. The J gene is TRBJ2-7, the V gene TRBV12-5, with D possibly being TRBD1 (5 bases). The V gene lost 2 bases and the J gene lost 1 base, with 12 bases spanning the gap. Germline CDR1 is LGHNT and CDR2 is FRNRAP. The CDR3 runs to 15 residues. CDR3 region: CASGLPWGGSYEQYF. CDR3 in DNA: TGTGCTAGTGGTTTGCCCTGGGGCGGTTCCTACGAGCAGTACTTC.

In this sample, this clonotype turned up many times. The rearrangement joins TRBV14 to TRBJ1-1; D not certain. The CDR3 runs to 14 residues. With 0 bases removed from V and 7 bases from J, the gap between germline ends came to 12 bases. Germline V gives CDR1 SGHDN, CDR2 FVKESK. Written as DNA, the CDR3 is TGTGCCAGCAGCCAAGACCCAGCAAGTCATGAAGCTTTCTTT. Its protein product is CASSQDPASHEAFF.